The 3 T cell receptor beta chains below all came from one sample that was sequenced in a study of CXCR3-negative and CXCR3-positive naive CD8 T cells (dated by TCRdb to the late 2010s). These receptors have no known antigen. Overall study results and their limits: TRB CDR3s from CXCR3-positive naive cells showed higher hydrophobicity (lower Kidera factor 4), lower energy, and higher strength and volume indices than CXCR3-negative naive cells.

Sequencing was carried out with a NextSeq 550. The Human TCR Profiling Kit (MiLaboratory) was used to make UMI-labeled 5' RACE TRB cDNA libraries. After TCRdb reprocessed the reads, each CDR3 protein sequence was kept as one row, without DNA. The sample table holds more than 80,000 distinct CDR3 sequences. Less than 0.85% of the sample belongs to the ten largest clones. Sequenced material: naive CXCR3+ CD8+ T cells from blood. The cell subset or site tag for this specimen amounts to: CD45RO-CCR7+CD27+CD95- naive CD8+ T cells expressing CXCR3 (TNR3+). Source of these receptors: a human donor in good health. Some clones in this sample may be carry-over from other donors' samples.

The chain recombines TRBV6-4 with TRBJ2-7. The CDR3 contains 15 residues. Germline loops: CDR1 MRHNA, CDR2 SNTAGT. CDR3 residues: CASSDLGGATYEQYF.

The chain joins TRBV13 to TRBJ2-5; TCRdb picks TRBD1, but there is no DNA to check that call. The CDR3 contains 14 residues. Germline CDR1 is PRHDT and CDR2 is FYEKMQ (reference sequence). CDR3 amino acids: CASSLGLAGQAQYF.

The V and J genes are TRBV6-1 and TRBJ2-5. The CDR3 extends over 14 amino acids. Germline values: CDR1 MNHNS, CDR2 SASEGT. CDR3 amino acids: CASGEMGYQETQYF.